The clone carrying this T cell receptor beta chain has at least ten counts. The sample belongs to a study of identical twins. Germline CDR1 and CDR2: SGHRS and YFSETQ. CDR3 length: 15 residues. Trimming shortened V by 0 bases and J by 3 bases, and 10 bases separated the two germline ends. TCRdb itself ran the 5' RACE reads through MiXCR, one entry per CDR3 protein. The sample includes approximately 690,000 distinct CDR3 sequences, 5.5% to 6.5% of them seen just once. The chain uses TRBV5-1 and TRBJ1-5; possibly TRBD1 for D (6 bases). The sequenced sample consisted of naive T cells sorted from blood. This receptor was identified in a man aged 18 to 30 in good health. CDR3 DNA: TGCGCCAGCAGCTTGGCAGGGGACCCCAATCAGCCCCAGCATTTT. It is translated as CASSLAGDPNQPQHF.